The 3 T cell receptor beta chains reported below all come from one sample, sequenced in a study of cytomegalovirus exposure and HLA in healthy donors. PCR primers comprised 60 Vbeta and 13 Jbeta primers. The repertoire was sequenced with immunoSEQ multiplex PCR; TCRdb's copy has only in-frame clones and lacks some. The sample has roughly 150,000 clones, roughly 68% seen once; the top ten hold 10%. The sequenced sample consisted of PBMCs. The receptors come from a man aged 30 to 45 in good health and CMV-seropositive.

This clone was detected a few times. This chain joins TRBV19 and TRBJ2-7, with 8 bases lining up with TRBD2. Per germline, CDR1 LNHDA and CDR2 SQIVND (reference sequence). There are 14 residues in the CDR3. The V and J ends lost 5 bases and 2 bases, in that order; junction bases with no gene match: 5. The CDR3 bases are TGTGCCAGTAGTTTTAGTAGCGGGACCTACGAGCAGTACTTC. Encoded protein: CASSFSSGTYEQYF. Complete variable domain (other parts from reference TRBV19 and TRBJ2-7): DGGITQSPKYLFRKEGQNVTLSCEQNLNHDAMYWYRQDPGQGLRLIYYSQIVNDFQKGDIAEGYSVSREKKESFPLTVTSAQKNPTAFYLCASSFSSGTYEQYFGPGTRLTVT.

The chain is built from TRBV5-1 and TRBJ2-7, with 7 bases matching TRBD2. The germline V gene has CDR1 SGHRS and CDR2 YFSETQ. The CDR3 spans 17 residues. The V and J ends lost 4 bases and 7 bases, in that order; junction bases with no gene match: 20. The DNA of the CDR3 is TGCGCCAGCAGCCACGGGCCGGGGGAGGGTACTGTTAAGGAGCAGTACTTC. Its translation is CASSHGPGEGTVKEQYF.

This sequence joins TRBV11-1 and TRBJ2-7; 10 bases fit TRBD2. The CDR3 length is 14 residues. The germline V gene has CDR1 SGHAT and CDR2 FQDESV (reference sequence). Trimming at V came to 5 bases and at J to 5 bases, leaving 6 bases not matched to a gene. CDR3 bases: TGTGCCAGCAGCGTACTAGCGGGAAGGCACGAGCAGTACTTC. This codes for CASSVLAGRHEQYF.